This T cell receptor beta chain was obtained from a study of CD8 T cell repertoires and HIV-1 epitope variants. Across the study: An uncultured baseline aliquot held 1M T cells.

Trimming cost V 5 bases and J 6 bases, with 10 bases left between them. Germline lookup yields CDR1 SSHAT and CDR2 FNYEAQ (reference sequence). CDR3 length: 13 residues. This clone was picked up one time. The antigen is not known. Using immunoSEQ multiplex PCR, the repertoire was profiled, and TCRdb retains in-frame clones only, with some absent. Found here are several thousand clones, about 70% of them singletons; the top ten hold about 42%. The specimen sequenced was cultured CD8+ T cells derived from PBMCs. The V and J genes are TRBV7-7 and TRBJ2-2; TRBD1 or TRBD2 may be the D gene (5 bases each). The clonotype comes from a male donor with HIV. This CDR3 reads CASSPGGAGELFF. CDR3 bases: TGTGCCAGCAGCCCTGGGGGAGCCGGGGAGCTGTTTTTT.